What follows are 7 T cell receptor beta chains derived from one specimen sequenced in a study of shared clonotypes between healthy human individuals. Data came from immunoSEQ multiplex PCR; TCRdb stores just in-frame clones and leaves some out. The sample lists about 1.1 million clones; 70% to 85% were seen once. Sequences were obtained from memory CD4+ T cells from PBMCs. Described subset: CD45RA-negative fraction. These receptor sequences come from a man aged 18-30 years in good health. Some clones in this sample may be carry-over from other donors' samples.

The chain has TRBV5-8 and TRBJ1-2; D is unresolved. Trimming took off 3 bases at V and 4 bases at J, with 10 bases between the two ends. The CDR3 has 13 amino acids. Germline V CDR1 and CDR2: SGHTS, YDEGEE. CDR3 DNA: TGTGCCAGCAGCTCGAAGGACCTCTATGGCTACACCTTC. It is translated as CASSSKDLYGYTF. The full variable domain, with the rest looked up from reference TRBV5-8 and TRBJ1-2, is EAGVTQSPTHLIKTRGQQATLRCSPISGHTSVYWYQQALGLGLQFLLWYDEGEERNRGNFPPRFSGRQFPNYSSELNVNALELEDSALYLCASSSKDLYGYTFGSGTRLTVV.

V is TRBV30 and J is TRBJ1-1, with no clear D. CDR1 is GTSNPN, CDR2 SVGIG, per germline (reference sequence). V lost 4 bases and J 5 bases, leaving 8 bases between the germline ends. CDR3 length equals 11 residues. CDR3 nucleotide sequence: TGTGCCTGGACCGGGCGGACTGAAGCTTTCTTT. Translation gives CAWTGRTEAFF.

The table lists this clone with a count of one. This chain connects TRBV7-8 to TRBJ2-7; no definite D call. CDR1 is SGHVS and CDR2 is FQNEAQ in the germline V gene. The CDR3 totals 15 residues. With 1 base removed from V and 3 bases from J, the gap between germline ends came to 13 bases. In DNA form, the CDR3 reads TGTGCCAGCAGCTTAGACCGGAACGCGGACTACGAGCAGTACTTC. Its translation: CASSLDRNADYEQYF.

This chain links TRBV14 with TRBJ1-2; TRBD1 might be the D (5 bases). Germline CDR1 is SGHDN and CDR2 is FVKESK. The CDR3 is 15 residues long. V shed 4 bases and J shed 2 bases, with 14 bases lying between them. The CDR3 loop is CASSRPGFTNYGYTF. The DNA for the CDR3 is TGTGCCAGCAGCCGTCCAGGGTTTACGAACTATGGCTACACCTTC.

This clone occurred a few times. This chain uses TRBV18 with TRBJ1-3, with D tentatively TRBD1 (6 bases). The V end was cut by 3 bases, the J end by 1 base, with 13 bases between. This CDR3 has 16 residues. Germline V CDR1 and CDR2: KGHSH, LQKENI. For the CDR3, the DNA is TGTGCCAGCTCACCCGCCCAAACAGGGTCTGGAAACACCATATATTTT. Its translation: CASSPAQTGSGNTIYF.

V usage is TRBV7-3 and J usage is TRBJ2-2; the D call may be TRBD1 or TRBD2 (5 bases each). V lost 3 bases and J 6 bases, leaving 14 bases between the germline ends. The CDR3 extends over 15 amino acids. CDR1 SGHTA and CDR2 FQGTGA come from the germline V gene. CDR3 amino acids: CASSFLGRVPGELFF. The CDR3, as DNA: TGTGCCAGCAGCTTCTTGGGGCGGGTCCCCGGGGAGCTGTTTTTT.

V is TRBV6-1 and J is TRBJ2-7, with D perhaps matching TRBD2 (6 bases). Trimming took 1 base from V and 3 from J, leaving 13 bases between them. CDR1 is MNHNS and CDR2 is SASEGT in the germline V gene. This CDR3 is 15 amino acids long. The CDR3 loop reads CASSEVSGSHYEQYF. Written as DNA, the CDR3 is TGTGCCAGCAGTGAAGTTAGCGGAAGCCACTACGAGCAGTACTTC.